Shown below are 5 T cell receptor beta chains from a single sample sequenced in a study of beta chain features in type 1 diabetes. The authors reverse transcribed all of the isolated RNA, so sequencing captured expressed TCRB transcripts. Clones were read by immunoSEQ multiplex PCR, and TCRdb kept only the in-frame ones, dropping some. The repertoire holds 350,000 or so clones, about 19% seen once, with around 0.04% in the top ten. Sequencing used naive CD4+ T cells from blood. The receptors shown here come from a woman under 30 in good health.

About this clone itself: Other nucleotide sequences from this sample produce the same CDR3. The rearrangement links TRBV9 to TRBJ1-2; no reliable D call. V was clipped by 0 bases and J by 0 bases, with 6 bases between them. Germline CDR1 and CDR2: SGDLS and YYNGEE. The CDR3 length is 14 residues. Here the CDR3 reads CASSVGGTNYGYTF. For the CDR3, the DNA is TGTGCCAGCAGCGTAGGAGGTACTAACTATGGCTACACCTTC.

The chain employs TRBV11-2 and TRBJ1-1, with TRBD1 matching over 11 bases. J was trimmed by 5 bases and V by 3 bases; bases with no gene match: 2. Germline V gene data show CDR1 as SGHAT and CDR2 as FQNNGV. The CDR3 is made up of 14 amino acids. The CDR3 DNA sequence: TGTGCCAGCAGCTTGGGACAGGGGGGGACTGAAGCTTTCTTT. The encoded protein is CASSLGQGGTEAFF.

The CDR3 DNA is TGCGCCAGCAGCTCTCAGGTTACAGATACGCAGTATTTT. Protein sequence: CASSSQVTDTQYF. This chain connects TRBV5-1 to TRBJ2-3; no definite D call. Germline V gives CDR1 SGHRS, CDR2 YFSETQ. The germline V and J ends were trimmed by 3 bases and 3 bases, with 8 bases remaining between them. There are 13 residues in the CDR3.

The chain recombines TRBV12-5 with TRBJ1-2; D not certain. Germline V gives CDR1 LGHNT, CDR2 FRNRAP. V was trimmed by 3 bases and J by 4 bases, leaving 6 bases between them. The length of the CDR3 is 12 residues. CDR3 DNA: TGTGCTAGTGGTTTACCGGGCTATGGCTACACCTTC. This encodes CASGLPGYGYTF.

The chain joins TRBV6-5 to TRBJ1-4; D possibly corresponds to TRBD1 (5 bases). In germline, CDR1 is MNHEY, CDR2 SVGAGI. The V gene lost 6 bases and the J gene lost 10 bases, with 12 bases spanning the gap. This CDR3 contains 12 residues. CDR3 in DNA: TGTGCCAGCAGGACGCTCCAGGGAAAACTGTTTTTT. This encodes CASRTLQGKLFF.